These 11 T cell receptor beta chains were sequenced from one sample in a study of cytomegalovirus exposure and HLA in healthy donors. PCR used 60 Vbeta primers and 13 Jbeta primers. The table came from immunoSEQ multiplex PCR; TCRdb's copy has only in-frame clones and leaves some out. The sample shows some 140,000 clones, 8.9% of them seen only once. The sequenced material came from PBMCs. All receptors derive from a woman in her thirties or forties in good health and CMV-seropositive.

The chain links TRBV4-3 to TRBJ2-3; 9 bases line up with TRBD2. This CDR3 comprises 16 residues. V was clipped by 0 bases and J by 2 bases; unmatched bases: 3. CDR1 is LGHNA, CDR2 YSLEER, per germline. The CDR3, as DNA: TGCGCCAGCAGCCAAGATAAGCGGGGGGACACAGATACGCAGTATTTT. This gives the protein CASSQDKRGDTDTQYF.

This clone appeared many times. V is TRBV7-6 and J is TRBJ1-6; 7 nucleotides align to TRBD1. V trimming: 5 bases; J trimming: 6 bases; junction bases outside the gene matches: 4. The CDR3 is 14 residues long. The germline gives CDR1 SGHVS, CDR2 FNYEAQ. CDR3 DNA sequence: TGTGCCAGCAGCCCAAAGGGGGCTAATTCACCCCTCCACTTT. It yields the protein CASSPKGANSPLHF.

This clone was seen only a few times. Here the CDR3 reads CASSILQGGPLHF. For the CDR3, the DNA is TGCGCCAGCAGCATCCTACAGGGGGGACCCCTCCACTTT. The V gene is TRBV4-3, the J gene TRBJ1-6, with 8 bases fitting TRBD1. Germline loops: CDR1 LGHNA, CDR2 YSLEER. This CDR3 contains 13 residues. V trimming: 5 bases; J trimming: 12 bases; junction bases outside the gene matches: 6.

This clone showed up just a few times. V usage is TRBV7-2 and J usage is TRBJ1-1; D remains unclear. V was clipped by 5 bases and J by 7 bases, with 11 bases between them. The germline V gene has CDR1 SGHTA and CDR2 FQGNSA. This CDR3 comprises 12 residues. The CDR3 DNA reads as TGTGCCAGCAGCGAGGATCGGGTTGAAGCTTTCTTT. Amino acid sequence: CASSEDRVEAFF.

This rearrangement joins TRBV6-1 to TRBJ1-2; weak D call: TRBD1 (6 bases). CDR1 is MNHNS and CDR2 is SASEGT in the germline V gene. With 1 base removed from V and 0 bases from J, the gap between germline ends came to 12 bases. The CDR3 sequence is 16 residues long. The CDR3 DNA follows: TGTGCCAGCAGTGAAGGCGGACAGTTCTCTAACTATGGCTACACCTTC. This encodes CASSEGGQFSNYGYTF.

This clone occurred a few times. Germline is not matched at one junction end, which may reflect a read error. This chain connects TRBV2 to TRBJ1-4; possibly TRBD1 for D (6 bases). This CDR3 is 15 amino acids long. Germline assignment: CDR1 SNHLY and CDR2 FYNNEI. The CDR3 region is CAGSRRGHEGEKLFF. The CDR3 DNA sequence: TGTGCCGGCAGCCGCCGGGGACACGAGGGTGAAAAACTGTTTTTT.

The chain combines TRBV27 with TRBJ2-5, with TRBD1 matching 9 bases. The CDR3 runs 15 residues. J was trimmed by 5 bases and V by 5 bases; bases with no gene match: 9. The germline CDR1 and CDR2 sequences are MNHEY and SMNVEV (reference sequence). The CDR3 here is CASSPYRGRDETQYF. As DNA, the CDR3 is TGTGCCAGCAGTCCATACAGGGGGCGCGACGAGACCCAGTACTTC.

This clone has a handful of counts. The chain is built from TRBV9 and TRBJ2-3; 7 bases map to TRBD1. The CDR3 is 16 residues long. Germline V gives CDR1 SGDLS, CDR2 YYNGEE. The V gene end was trimmed by 0 bases and the J gene end by 0 bases; junction bases not matched to a gene: 4. DNA for the CDR3: TGTGCCAGCAGCGTAGTGGGACAGACTAGCACAGATACGCAGTATTTT. Protein: CASSVVGQTSTDTQYF. The complete variable domain, with remaining parts taken from reference TRBV9 and TRBJ2-3, reads DSGVTQTPKHLITATGQRVTLRCSPRSGDLSVYWYQQSLDQGLQFLIQYYNGEERAKGNILERFSAQQFPDLHSELNLSSLELGDSALYFCASSVVGQTSTDTQYFGPGTRLTVL.

This sequence joins TRBV5-1 and TRBJ2-7, with D possibly TRBD1 on 7 matching bases. Trimming shortened V by 4 bases and J by 6 bases, and 17 bases separated the two germline ends. The CDR3 sequence is 14 residues long. Germline loops: CDR1 SGHRS, CDR2 YFSETQ. The CDR3 DNA reads as TGCGCCAGCAGCCCGGGACTCTCAGGGGGCGAGCAGTACTTC. The encoded protein is CASSPGLSGGEQYF.

This clone was recorded a few times. The V call is TRBV5-6, the J call TRBJ2-2; TRBD2 is a possible D gene (5 bases). The CDR3 runs to 15 residues. The germline gives CDR1 SGHDT, CDR2 YYEEEE. V lost 4 bases and J lost 5, with 15 bases in between. The CDR3 region is CASSPGISHTGELFF. CDR3 sequence (DNA): TGTGCCAGCAGCCCCGGGATAAGCCATACCGGGGAGCTGTTTTTT.

This clone has just a few counts. This chain uses TRBV7-8 with TRBJ2-3; D unresolved. The germline V gene encodes CDR1 SGHVS and CDR2 FQNEAQ. The CDR3 covers 13 residues. The V and J ends lost 4 bases and 3 bases respectively, with 8 bases between them. CDR3 nucleotide sequence: TGTGCCAGCAGCTCCGCGGATACAGATACGCAGTATTTT. Residues: CASSSADTDTQYF.